This passage covers 21 T cell receptor beta chains from one sample sequenced in a study of blood T cell repertoires in COVID-19. TCRdb's copy holds only in-frame clones and misses some; the assay was immunoSEQ multiplex PCR. This table has 200,000 to 250,000 clones, around 84% appearing once. Sequences were obtained from peripheral blood. These receptors all come from a woman aged 70-85 years with active or convalescent COVID-19.

This sequence joins TRBV3-1 (or the pseudogene TRBV3-2) and TRBJ2-5; a possible D gene is TRBD2 (5 bases). V was shortened by 4 bases and J by 1 base, with 10 bases between the two germline ends. CDR3 length: 14 residues. The germline CDR1 and CDR2 sequences are LGHDT and YNNKEL (reference sequence). The DNA for the CDR3 is TGTGCCAGCAGCCCGACTAACCTCCAAGAGACCCAGTACTTC. It specifies CASSPTNLQETQYF.

The chain couples TRBV19 to TRBJ1-5; tentative D call: TRBD1 (5 bases). The V and J ends lost 7 bases and 0 bases respectively, with 10 bases between them. This CDR3 has 14 residues. CDR1 and CDR2 from the germline V gene are LNHDA and SQIVND (reference sequence). The CDR3 region has the DNA TGTGCCAGTATGGGGCAGTATAGCAATCAGCCCCAGCATTTT. Translation gives CASMGQYSNQPQHF. The full variable domain, its missing parts supplied by reference TRBV19 and TRBJ1-5, is DGGITQSPKYLFRKEGQNVTLSCEQNLNHDAMYWYRQDPGQGLRLIYYSQIVNDFQKGDIAEGYSVSREKKESFPLTVTSAQKNPTAFYLCASMGQYSNQPQHFGDGTRLSIL.

The chain combines TRBV19 with TRBJ1-6; 8 nucleotides align to TRBD1. The CDR3 has 14 amino acids. The junction had 7 bases not matched to a gene; V was cut back by 5 bases and J by 10 bases. Germline CDR1 is LNHDA and CDR2 is SQIVND (reference sequence). The CDR3 here is CASSLQGVGSPLHF. The DNA of the CDR3 is TGTGCCAGTAGTTTACAGGGGGTCGGGTCACCCCTCCACTTT.

The chain combines TRBV7-9 with TRBJ1-1, with no clear D. Germline V lookup: CDR1 SEHNR, CDR2 FQNEAQ (reference sequence). The CDR3 spans 17 residues. Trimming stripped 3 bases from V and 1 base from J, with 18 bases between. Written as DNA, the CDR3 is TGTGCCAGCAGCTTCGGGTCCCGGGGTCCAGGGAACACTGAAGCTTTCTTT. Protein product: CASSFGSRGPGNTEAFF.

The chain couples TRBV5-1 to TRBJ2-4; 8 nucleotides match TRBD1. There are 18 residues in the CDR3. Germline V gene data show CDR1 as SGHRS and CDR2 as YFSETQ. V was clipped by 0 bases and J by 5 bases; unmatched bases: 13. The CDR3: CASSLALKAGTGENIQYF. The CDR3 nucleotides are TGCGCCAGCAGCTTGGCCCTAAAAGCCGGGACAGGAGAAAACATTCAGTACTTC.

This clone was recorded only once. The V call is TRBV9, the J call TRBJ2-7; D not certain. Deletions cut 3 bases from V and 6 bases from J, with 13 bases between. Per germline, CDR1 SGDLS and CDR2 YYNGEE. This CDR3 has 13 residues. CDR3: CASSAPPLGEQYF. The CDR3 DNA sequence: TGTGCCAGCAGCGCCCCTCCCCTAGGCGAGCAGTACTTC.

V gene TRBV6-5 combines with J gene TRBJ1-1, with D unclear. The CDR3 contains 12 residues. Trimming removed 6 bases from V and 7 bases from J, with 12 bases in between. The germline gives CDR1 MNHEY, CDR2 SVGAGI. DNA of the CDR3: TGTGCCAGCAGGGCTTCGGCGGGTGAAGCTTTCTTT. Encoded protein: CASRASAGEAFF.

DNA for the CDR3: TGTGCCAGCAGCTTAGGAGTCGGGACAGGGTCAGGTCAGCCCCAGCATTTT. This sequence encodes CASSLGVGTGSGQPQHF. The chain links TRBV11-2 to TRBJ1-5; TRBD1 agrees at 9 bases. The CDR3 is 17 amino acids. Germline CDR1 and CDR2: SGHAT and FQNNGV. The V gene end was trimmed by 1 base and the J gene end by 6 bases; junction bases not matched to a gene: 10.

The rearrangement links TRBV29-1 to TRBJ1-5; a possible D gene is TRBD1 (6 bases). V lost 5 bases to trimming and J lost 5 bases, with 10 bases between them. The V gene's germline CDR1 is SQVTM and CDR2 ANQGSEA. The CDR3 covers 12 residues. CDR3 sequence (DNA): TGCAGCGTTAGGGCAGGGGATCAGCCCCAGCATTTT. Its translation: CSVRAGDQPQHF.

The chain joins TRBV7-8 to TRBJ2-7, with 10 nucleotides matching TRBD1. The CDR3 extends over 16 amino acids. The germline V gene has CDR1 SGHVS and CDR2 FQNEAQ. V lost 4 bases and J lost 2; bases outside the gene matches: 8. The CDR3 DNA reads as TGTGCCAGCAGCTCTTTGCCCGGGACAGGGGCCTACGAGCAGTACTTC. Its translation: CASSSLPGTGAYEQYF.

The CDR3 nucleotides are TGTGCCAGCAGCTCGGGACTTGATTCCACAGATACGCAGTATTTT. Its protein is CASSSGLDSTDTQYF. The chain links TRBV6-5 to TRBJ2-3; D is perhaps TRBD2 (6 bases). The V end was cut by 6 bases, the J end by 2 bases, with 15 bases between. CDR3 length equals 15 residues. Germline values: CDR1 MNHEY, CDR2 SVGAGI.

V is TRBV6-6 and J is TRBJ2-2; D uncertain. CDR1 and CDR2 from the germline V gene are MNHNY and SVGAGI (reference sequence). V lost 8 bases to trimming and J lost 8 bases, with 6 bases between them. CDR3 size: 10 residues. DNA of the CDR3: TGTGCCAGCTCCCTGGGGGAGCTGTTTTTT. Its protein product is CASSLGELFF.

The V call is TRBV6-1, the J call TRBJ1-1, with D maybe TRBD1 (6 bases). V shed 2 bases and J shed 4 bases, with 17 bases lying between them. This CDR3 region has 16 residues. Looked up from germline, CDR1 is MNHNS and CDR2 is SASEGT. CDR3 bases: TGTGCCAGCAGTGAACCGGCCGGGGGGCAGGGCACTGAAGCTTTCTTT. Its translation: CASSEPAGGQGTEAFF.

This clone was detected a few times. V is TRBV4-2 and J is TRBJ1-3; no firm D call. Germline V gene lookup returns CDR1 LGHNA and CDR2 YNFKEQ. There are 13 residues in the CDR3. V lost 4 bases and J lost 3, with 7 bases in between. The CDR3 region is CASSRANGNTIYF. In DNA form, the CDR3 reads TGTGCCAGCAGCCGAGCTAATGGAAACACCATATATTTT.

About this clone itself: The junction does not match germline at one end; this may be a read error. CDR3 in DNA: TGTGCCAGCCGTTTAGGGACAGGGATCAATGAGCAGTTCTTC. Its translation: CASRLGTGINEQFF. The chain uses TRBV27 and TRBJ2-1; TRBD1 matches at 9 bases. The CDR3 totals 14 residues. Germline CDR1 reads MNHEY; CDR2 reads SMNVEV (reference sequence).

The gene calls are TRBV5-1 and TRBJ1-2; D is ambiguous. Trimming stripped 0 bases from V and 8 bases from J, with 11 bases between. The CDR3 is made up of 13 amino acids. CDR1 and CDR2 from the germline V gene are SGHRS and YFSETQ. The CDR3 region is CASSLGAGRGYTF. The CDR3, as DNA: TGCGCCAGCAGCTTGGGGGCAGGAAGAGGCTACACCTTC. Full variable domain (rest looked up from reference TRBV5-1 and TRBJ1-2): KAGVTQTPRYLIKTRGQQVTLSCSPISGHRSVSWYQQTPGQGLQFLFEYFSETQRNKGNFPGRFSGRQFSNSRSEMNVSTLELGDSALYLCASSLGAGRGYTFGSGTRLTVV.

The chain links TRBV7-8 to TRBJ1-2, with 9 bases identical to TRBD1. Germline V gene data show CDR1 as SGHVS and CDR2 as FQNEAQ. After removal of 5 bases from V and 8 bases from J, the junction contained 9 bases not matched to a gene. CDR3 size: 14 residues. The chain's CDR3 is CASSPTRQGGGYTF. CDR3 coding DNA: TGTGCCAGCAGCCCCACTCGACAGGGGGGAGGCTACACCTTC.

This clone has only one observation. The chain has TRBV24-1 and TRBJ2-7, with D perhaps TRBD1 (6 bases). CDR1 is KGHDR, CDR2 SFDVKD, per germline. Trimming cost V 6 bases and J 2 bases, with 13 bases left between them. CDR3 size: 14 residues. CDR3 sequence reads: CATSPPDRPYEQYF. In DNA form, the CDR3 reads TGTGCCACCAGTCCTCCTGACAGGCCCTACGAGCAGTACTTC.

This chain joins TRBV6-5 and TRBJ1-1; maybe TRBD1 (6 bases). The CDR3 extends over 14 amino acids. Trimming took off 5 bases at V and 1 base at J, with 11 bases between the two ends. The germline V gene has CDR1 MNHEY and CDR2 SVGAGI. The CDR3 here is CASSSRGRNTEAFF. CDR3 bases: TGTGCCAGCAGTAGCAGGGGACGGAACACTGAAGCTTTCTTT.

The chain carries TRBV7-3 and TRBJ2-3; a possible D gene is TRBD2 (5 bases). V was shortened by 2 bases and J by 6 bases, with 12 bases between the two germline ends. This CDR3 is 14 amino acids long. Germline CDR1 is SGHTA and CDR2 is FQGTGA. In nucleotides, the CDR3 is TGTGCCAGCAGCTTACTTCCTAGCCCCGATACGCAGTATTTT. Residues: CASSLLPSPDTQYF.

V is TRBV19 and J is TRBJ1-5; D gene uncertain. Germline V gene data show CDR1 as LNHDA and CDR2 as SQIVND (reference sequence). V gave up 7 bases and J gave up 2 bases, with 12 bases separating them. This CDR3 comprises 14 residues. CDR3: CASKRGSGNQPQHF. In nucleotides, the CDR3 is TGTGCCAGTAAACGCGGGTCGGGCAATCAGCCCCAGCATTTT.